The present T cell receptor (beta chain) was sequenced within a study of shared clonotypes between healthy human individuals. Terminally differentiated effector memory CD45RA+ cells were excluded by CCR7 positive selection of CD45RO-negative cells. Assay used: immunoSEQ multiplex PCR; TCRdb lists only in-frame clones, some missing. The table records hundreds of thousands of clones, around 96% of them present only once. As concerns this clone: Its antigen is as yet unknown.

General study results and limits: When compared with the clonotypes that were shared by all four sorted-subset donors, the non-shared clonotypes turned out to have lower generation probabilities.

Germline assignment: CDR1 SGHDT and CDR2 YYEEEE. This CDR3 has 15 amino acids. J was trimmed by 0 bases and V by 7 bases; bases with no gene match: 9. This TCR was sampled from a woman aged 25 to 39 in good health. V and J are TRBV5-6 and TRBJ2-7; TRBD1 agrees at 8 bases. Sequencing input: naive CD8+ T cells sorted from blood. Here the CDR3 DNA reads TGTGCCAGCGAGAACAGGGGGTACTACTCCTACGAGCAGTACTTC. It translates to CASENRGYYSYEQYF.